This TCR beta chain was recovered during a study of CD8+ T cells in alopecia areata. About the study: It was roughly 6-11-week-old female C3H/HeJ mice that received skin from approximately 6-12-month-old C3H/HeJ graft donors with spontaneous alopecia.

Following RNA extraction, reverse transcription yielded cDNA that acted as the sequencing template. Sequenced by immunoSEQ multiplex PCR; TCRdb stores in-frame clones only, minus some. The data show around 290,000 clones, with none appearing a single time. Trimming took 7 bases from V and 0 from J; bases not matched to a gene: 2. CDR1 FNHDT and CDR2 SITEND come from the germline V gene (reference sequence). The CDR3 is 14 residues long. Combined cutaneous lymph node cells underwent sorting by CD4, CD8alpha, NKG2D, NKG2ACE and additional markers. This clone has only a few counts. Genes here carry mouse names. The read stops 4 residues short of the end of the CDR3; the missing end is completed from the germline J gene.

The clonotype originates from a C3H/HeJ mouse with alopecia areata. For this mouse line, the MHC haplotype is H2-k. The sequencing sample was made of CD4+ T cells sorted from a lymph node. This chain joins TRBV19 and TRBJ2-3, with 10 positions matching TRBD2. Partial CDR3 DNA: TGTGCCAGCGCGACTGGGGGGAGTGCAGAA. It codes for CASATGGSAE. The complete CDR3 reads CASATGGSAETLYF.